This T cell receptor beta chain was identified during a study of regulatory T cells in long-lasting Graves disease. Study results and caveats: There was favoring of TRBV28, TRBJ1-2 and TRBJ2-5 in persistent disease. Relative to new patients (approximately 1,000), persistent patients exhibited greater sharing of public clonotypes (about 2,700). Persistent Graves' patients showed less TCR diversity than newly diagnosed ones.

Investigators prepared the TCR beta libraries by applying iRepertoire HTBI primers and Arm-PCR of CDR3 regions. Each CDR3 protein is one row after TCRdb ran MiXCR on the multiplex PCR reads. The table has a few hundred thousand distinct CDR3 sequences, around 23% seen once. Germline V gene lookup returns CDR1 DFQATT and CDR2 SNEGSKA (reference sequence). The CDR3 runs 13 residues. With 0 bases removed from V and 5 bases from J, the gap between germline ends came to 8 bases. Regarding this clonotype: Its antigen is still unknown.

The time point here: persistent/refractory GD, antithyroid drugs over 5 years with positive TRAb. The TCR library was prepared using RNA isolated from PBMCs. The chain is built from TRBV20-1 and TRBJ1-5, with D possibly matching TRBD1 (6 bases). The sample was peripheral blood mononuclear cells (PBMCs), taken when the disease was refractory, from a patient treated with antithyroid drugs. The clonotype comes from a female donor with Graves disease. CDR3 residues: CSARDEGDQPQHF. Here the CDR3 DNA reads TGCAGTGCTAGAGATGAGGGGGATCAGCCCCAGCATTTT.